Below, 8 T cell receptor beta chains from the same sample are listed, as sequenced in a study of CD8 T cells in Susac syndrome. RNA totalling roughly 0.5 to 1 ug underwent reverse transcription with random hexamers. Each CDR3 protein gets one entry after TCRdb re-called the immunoSEQ multiplex PCR reads with MiXCR. This sample has 95,000 to 150,000 distinct CDR3 sequences, with 90% to 95% found just once. Sequencing was performed on CD8+ T cells from PBMCs. These receptors all stem from a human donor with Susac syndrome.

The V call is TRBV12-3 or TRBV12-4, the J call TRBJ2-2, with D hard to call. The CDR3 covers 16 residues. V shed 2 bases and J shed 3 bases, with 13 bases lying between them. The CDR3 DNA reads TGTGCCAGCAGTTTATATCGGCAGGCCCACACCGGGGAGCTGTTTTTT. This codes for CASSLYRQAHTGELFF.

The chain couples TRBV5-1 to TRBJ2-4; possibly TRBD2 for D (5 bases). From germline, CDR1 is SGHRS and CDR2 YFSETQ. The V end was cut by 3 bases, the J end by 8 bases, with 15 bases between. The CDR3 length is 14 residues. The CDR3 loop reads CASSYASPGDIQYF. For the CDR3, the DNA is TGCGCCAGCAGCTATGCTAGCCCTGGGGACATTCAGTACTTC.

The J gene is TRBJ2-3, the V gene TRBV11-2, with 7 bases that match TRBD2. Germline V lookup: CDR1 SGHAT, CDR2 FQNNGV. The ends lost 3 bases at V and 5 bases at J; junction bases unmatched: 8. This CDR3 contains 15 residues. Written as DNA, the CDR3 is TGTGCCAGCAGCTTCGGCAGCGGGACTATAGATACGCAGTATTTT. The encoded protein is CASSFGSGTIDTQYF.

This sequence joins TRBV4-1 and TRBJ2-1, with D unclear. From germline, CDR1 is MGHRA and CDR2 YSYEKL. CDR3 size: 13 residues. V was pared by 1 base and J by 7 bases, with 8 bases between. DNA of the CDR3: TGCGCCAGCAGCCAAGCTCTGGGGAATGAGCAGTTCTTC. Translated: CASSQALGNEQFF.

This sequence joins TRBV12-3 or TRBV12-4 and TRBJ2-2; D gene ambiguous. This CDR3 has 15 residues. V lost 1 base to trimming and J lost 1 base, with 7 bases between them. DNA for the CDR3: TGTGCCAGCAGTTTAGTGCCGGGGAACACCGGGGAGCTGTTTTTT. This gives the protein CASSLVPGNTGELFF.

This chain connects TRBV7-2 to TRBJ1-2, with D perhaps matching TRBD1 (5 bases). The CDR3 is made up of 14 amino acids. V was shortened by 6 bases and J by 7 bases, with 18 bases between the two germline ends. Germline lookup yields CDR1 SGHTA and CDR2 FQGNSA. CDR3 region: CASSLDSGSGGYTF. CDR3 in DNA: TGTGCCAGCAGTCTCGACAGTGGGTCCGGTGGCTACACCTTC.

The chain uses TRBV30 and TRBJ1-6; D gene unclear. V gave up 0 bases and J gave up 10 bases, with 10 bases separating them. This CDR3 spans 13 amino acids. The germline CDR1 and CDR2 sequences are GTSNPN and SVGIG (reference sequence). This CDR3 reads CAWSVRSGSPLHF. In DNA, the CDR3 is TGTGCCTGGAGTGTACGTTCGGGGTCACCCCTCCACTTT.

The CDR3 sequence: CASSLSDRTYSNYGYTF. The CDR3 DNA follows: TGCGCCAGCAGCTTGAGCGACAGGACTTATTCCAACTATGGCTACACCTTC. The rearrangement links TRBV5-1 to TRBJ1-2; possibly TRBD1 for D (6 bases). This CDR3 has 17 residues. Between the trimmed V and J ends, which lost 1 base and 2 bases, there was a span of 18 bases. The germline gives CDR1 SGHRS, CDR2 YFSETQ.